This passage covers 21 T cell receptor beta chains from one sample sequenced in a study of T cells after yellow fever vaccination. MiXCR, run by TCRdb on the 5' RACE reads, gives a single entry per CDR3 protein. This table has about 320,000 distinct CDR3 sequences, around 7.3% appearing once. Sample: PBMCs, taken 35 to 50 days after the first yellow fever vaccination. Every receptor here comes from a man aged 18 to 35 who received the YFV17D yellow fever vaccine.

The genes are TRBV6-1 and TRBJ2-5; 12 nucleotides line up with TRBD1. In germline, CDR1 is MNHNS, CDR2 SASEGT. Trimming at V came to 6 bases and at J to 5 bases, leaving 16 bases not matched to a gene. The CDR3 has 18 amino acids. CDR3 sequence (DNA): TGTGCCAGCAGAATAAGGGAGGGGGGACAGGGGGCTTTGGAGACCCAGTACTTC. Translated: CASRIREGGQGALETQYF.

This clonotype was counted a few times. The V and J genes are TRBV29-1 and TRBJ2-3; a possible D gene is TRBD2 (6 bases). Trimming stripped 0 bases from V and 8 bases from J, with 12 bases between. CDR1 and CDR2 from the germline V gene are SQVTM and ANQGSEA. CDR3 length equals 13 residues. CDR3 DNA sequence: TGCAGCGTTGAAGATTTGGAGGGGACTACGCAGTATTTT. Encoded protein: CSVEDLEGTTQYF.

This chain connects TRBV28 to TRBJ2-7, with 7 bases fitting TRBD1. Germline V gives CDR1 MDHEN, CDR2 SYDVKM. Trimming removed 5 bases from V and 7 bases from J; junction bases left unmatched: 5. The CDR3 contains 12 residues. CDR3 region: CASSPGTVEQYV. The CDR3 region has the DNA TGTGCCAGCAGTCCGGGGACAGTTGAGCAGTACGTC.

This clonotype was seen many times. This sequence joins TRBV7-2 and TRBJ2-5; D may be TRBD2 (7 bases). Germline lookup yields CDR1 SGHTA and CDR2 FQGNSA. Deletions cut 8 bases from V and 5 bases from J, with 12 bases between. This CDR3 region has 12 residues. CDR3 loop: CASRGASETQYF. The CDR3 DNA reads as TGTGCCAGCCGGGGGGCCAGTGAGACCCAGTACTTC.

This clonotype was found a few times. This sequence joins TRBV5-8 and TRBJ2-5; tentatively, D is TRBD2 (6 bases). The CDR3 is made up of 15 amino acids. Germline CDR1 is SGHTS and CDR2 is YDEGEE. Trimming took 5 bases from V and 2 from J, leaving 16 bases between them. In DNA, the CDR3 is TGTGCCAGCAGGCACCGAGTGGCGGGGCAAGAGACCCAGTACTTC. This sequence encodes CASRHRVAGQETQYF.

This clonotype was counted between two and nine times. The CDR3 DNA reads TGCGCCAGCAGCTTGGGGCCACAGGAGCAGTACTTC. Residues: CASSLGPQEQYF. This chain connects TRBV5-1 to TRBJ2-7; D gene uncertain. V lost 0 bases, J lost 7 bases, and 8 bases lay in between. CDR3 length: 12 residues. CDR1 SGHRS and CDR2 YFSETQ come from the germline V gene.

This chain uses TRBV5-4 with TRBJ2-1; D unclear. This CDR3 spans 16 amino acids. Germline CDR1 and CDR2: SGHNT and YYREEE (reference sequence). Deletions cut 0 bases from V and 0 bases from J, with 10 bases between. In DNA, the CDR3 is TGTGCCAGCAGCTTGGTCTACGGAAACTCCTACAATGAGCAGTTCTTC. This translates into CASSLVYGNSYNEQFF.

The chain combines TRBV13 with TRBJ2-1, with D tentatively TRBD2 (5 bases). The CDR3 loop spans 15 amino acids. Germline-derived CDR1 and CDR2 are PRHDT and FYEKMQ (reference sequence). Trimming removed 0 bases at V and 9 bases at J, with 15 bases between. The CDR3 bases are TGTGCCAGCAGCTTAGGGGCGACGGGTCGGGGTGAGCAGTTCTTC. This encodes CASSLGATGRGEQFF. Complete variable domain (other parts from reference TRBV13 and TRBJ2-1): AAGVIQSPRHLIKEKRETATLKCYPIPRHDTVYWYQQGPGQDPQFLISFYEKMQSDKGSIPDRFSAQQFSDYHSELNMSSLELGDSALYFCASSLGATGRGEQFFGPGTRLTVL.

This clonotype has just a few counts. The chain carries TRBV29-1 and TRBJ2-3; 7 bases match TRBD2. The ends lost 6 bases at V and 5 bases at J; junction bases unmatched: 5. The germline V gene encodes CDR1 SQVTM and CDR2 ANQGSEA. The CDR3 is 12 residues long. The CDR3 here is CSVSPGGDTQYF. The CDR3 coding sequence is TGCAGCGTATCACCGGGGGGAGATACGCAGTATTTT.

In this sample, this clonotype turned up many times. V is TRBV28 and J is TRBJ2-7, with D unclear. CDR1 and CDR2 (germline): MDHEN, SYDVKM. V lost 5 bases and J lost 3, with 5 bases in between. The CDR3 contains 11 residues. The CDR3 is CASSNSYEQYF. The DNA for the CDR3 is TGTGCCAGCAGTAATAGCTACGAGCAGTACTTC.

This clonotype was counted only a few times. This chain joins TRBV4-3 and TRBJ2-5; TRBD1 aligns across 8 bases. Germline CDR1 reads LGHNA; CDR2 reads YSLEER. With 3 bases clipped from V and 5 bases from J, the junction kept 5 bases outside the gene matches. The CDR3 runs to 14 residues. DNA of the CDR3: TGCGCCAGCAGCCACAGGGGGCAGGGGGAGACCCAGTACTTC. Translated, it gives CASSHRGQGETQYF.

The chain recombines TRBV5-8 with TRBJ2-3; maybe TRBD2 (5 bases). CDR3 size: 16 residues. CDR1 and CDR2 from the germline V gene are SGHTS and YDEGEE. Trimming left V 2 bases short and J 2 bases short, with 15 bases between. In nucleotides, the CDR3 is TGTGCCAGCAGCTTCACGCGGGTAGTTTACACAGATACGCAGTATTTT. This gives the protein CASSFTRVVYTDTQYF.

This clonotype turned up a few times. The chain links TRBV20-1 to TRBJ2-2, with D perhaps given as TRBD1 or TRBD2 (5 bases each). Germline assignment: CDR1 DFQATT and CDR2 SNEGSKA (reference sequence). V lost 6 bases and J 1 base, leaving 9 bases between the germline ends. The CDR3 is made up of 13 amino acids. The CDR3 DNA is TGCAGTGCGGGGACGGTGAACACCGGGGAGCTGTTTTTT. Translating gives CSAGTVNTGELFF.

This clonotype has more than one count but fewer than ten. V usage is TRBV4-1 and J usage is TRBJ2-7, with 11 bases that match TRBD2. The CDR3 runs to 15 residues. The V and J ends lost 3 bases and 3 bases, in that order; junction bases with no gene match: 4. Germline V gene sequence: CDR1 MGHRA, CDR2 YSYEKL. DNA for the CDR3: TGCGCCAGCAGCCACACCGGGACTAGCGGCTACGAGCAGTACTTC. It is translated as CASSHTGTSGYEQYF.

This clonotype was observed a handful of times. The CDR3 here is CASSSRTGSPTYPSYEQYV. DNA for the CDR3: TGTGCCAGCAGTTCTCGGACAGGGTCCCCCACTTACCCTTCCTACGAGCAGTACGTC. The chain uses TRBV6-2 or TRBV6-3 and TRBJ2-7; 8 nucleotides agree with TRBD1. After removal of 4 bases from V and 1 base from J, the junction contained 18 bases not matched to a gene. The germline gives CDR1 MNHEY, CDR2 SVGEGT. This CDR3 is 19 amino acids long.

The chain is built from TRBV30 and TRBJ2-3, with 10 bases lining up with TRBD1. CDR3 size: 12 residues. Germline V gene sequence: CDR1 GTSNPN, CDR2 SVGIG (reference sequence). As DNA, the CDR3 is TGTGCAAGACAGGGGGCATCAGATACGCAGTATTTT. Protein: CARQGASDTQYF.

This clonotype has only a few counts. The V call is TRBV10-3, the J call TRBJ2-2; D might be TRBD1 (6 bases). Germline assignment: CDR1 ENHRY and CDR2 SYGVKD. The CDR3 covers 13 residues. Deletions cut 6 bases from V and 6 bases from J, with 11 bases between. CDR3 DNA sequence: TGTGCCATCAGCGGACAGCACTCCGGGGAGCTGTTTTTT. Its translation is CAISGQHSGELFF.

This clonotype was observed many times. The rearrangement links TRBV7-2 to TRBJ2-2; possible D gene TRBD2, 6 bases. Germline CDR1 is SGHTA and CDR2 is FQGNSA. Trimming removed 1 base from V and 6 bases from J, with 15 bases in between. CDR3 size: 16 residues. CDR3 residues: CASSLGDAGWAGELFF. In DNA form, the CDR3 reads TGTGCCAGCAGCTTAGGTGATGCGGGATGGGCCGGGGAGCTGTTTTTT. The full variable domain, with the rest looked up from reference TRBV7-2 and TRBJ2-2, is GAGVSQSPSNKVTEKGKDVELRCDPISGHTALYWYRQSLGQGLEFLIYFQGNSAPDKSGLPSDRFSAERTGGSVSTLTIQRTQQEDSAVYLCASSLGDAGWAGELFFGEGSRLTVL.

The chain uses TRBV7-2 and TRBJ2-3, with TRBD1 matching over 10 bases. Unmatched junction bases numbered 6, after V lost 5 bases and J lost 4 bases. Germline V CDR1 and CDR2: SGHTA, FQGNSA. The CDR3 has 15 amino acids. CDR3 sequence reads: CASSPPDRGPDTQYF. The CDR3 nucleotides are TGTGCCAGCAGCCCACCAGACAGGGGGCCAGATACGCAGTATTTT.

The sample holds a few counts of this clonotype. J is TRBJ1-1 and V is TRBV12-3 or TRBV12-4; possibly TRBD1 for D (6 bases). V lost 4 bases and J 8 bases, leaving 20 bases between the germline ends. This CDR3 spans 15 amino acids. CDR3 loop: CASSSQQGVPFEAFF. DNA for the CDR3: TGTGCCAGCAGTTCTCAACAGGGAGTCCCATTCGAAGCTTTCTTT.

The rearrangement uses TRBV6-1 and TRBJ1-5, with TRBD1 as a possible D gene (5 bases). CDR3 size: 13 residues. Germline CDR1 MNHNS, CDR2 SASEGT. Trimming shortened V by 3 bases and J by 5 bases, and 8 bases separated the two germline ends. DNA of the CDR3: TGTGCCAGCAGTGAGGGGCCCCATCAGCCCCAGCATTTT. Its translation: CASSEGPHQPQHF.